Listed below are T cell receptor beta chains from one sample, sequenced in a study of T cells after yellow fever vaccination. TCRdb itself ran the 5' RACE reads through MiXCR, one entry per CDR3 protein. The sample has about 110,000 distinct CDR3 sequences, approximately 8.4% seen once. The input for sequencing was CD8+ T cells sorted from PBMCs, taken 45 days after the yellow fever booster vaccination. All receptors derive from a man aged 30 to 39 who received the YFV17D yellow fever vaccine. Both conserved end residues are part of each CDR3. Fields, in order: D gene, V gene, J gene, clone size, CDR3 protein, CDR3 DNA. A D gene is named only where the DNA matches it firmly. Clone size appears in some rows only: once, few, many, or a class for an expanded clone.

>TRBD1|TRBV12-3/TRBV12-4|TRBJ2-7|many
CASSQGDEQYF
TGTGCCAGCAGCCAGGGGGACGAGCAGTACTTC
>TRBD2|TRBV4-3|TRBJ2-1|-
CASSQDSGVAGVNEQFF
TGCGCCAGCAGCCAAGATTCTGGGGTAGCGGGAGTGAATGAGCAGTTCTTC
>TRBD1|TRBV2|TRBJ2-7|-
CALSFLGGRDRGPYEQYF
TGTGCCCTCAGTTTCCTCGGAGGCCGGGACAGGGGGCCCTACGAGCAGTACTTC
>TRBD1|TRBV7-9|TRBJ2-7|few
CASSLVSGGYEQYF
TGTGCCAGCAGCTTAGTTTCAGGGGGCTACGAGCAGTACTTC
>-|TRBV6-5|TRBJ2-7|many
CASSNRVSTPSSYEQYF
TGTGCCAGCAGTAACAGGGTCTCGACTCCAAGCTCCTACGAGCAGTACTTC
>-|TRBV12-3/TRBV12-4|TRBJ2-1|-
CASTWQGGNEQFF
TGTGCCAGCACCTGGCAGGGAGGCAATGAGCAGTTCTTC
>-|TRBV7-8|TRBJ2-5|-
CASSEREEGETQYF
TGTGCCAGCAGCGAAAGGGAGGAAGGAGAGACCCAGTACTTC
>-|TRBV5-1|TRBJ2-7|-
CASSFSATGASSYEQYF
TGCGCCAGCAGCTTTAGCGCAACAGGAGCGAGCTCCTACGAGCAGTACTTC
>-|TRBV30|TRBJ2-2|-
CAGTTGILGGVNTGELFF
TGTGCCGGGACAACAGGAATCCTGGGGGGGGTGAACACCGGGGAGCTGTTTTTT
>-|TRBV7-2|TRBJ2-7|-
CASSLDGSWEQYF
TGTGCCAGCAGCTTAGACGGGAGTTGGGAGCAGTACTTC
>-|TRBV7-8|TRBJ2-5|many
CASSLVEGHPSETQYF
TGTGCCAGCAGCTTAGTTGAGGGGCACCCTTCGGAGACCCAGTACTTC
>TRBD2|TRBV6-1|TRBJ2-3|many
CASSPTSGSLTDTQYF
TGTGCCAGCAGTCCGACTAGCGGGAGCCTCACAGATACGCAGTATTTT
>-|TRBV29-1|TRBJ2-5|many
CSVDEGETQYF
TGCAGCGTTGACGAGGGAGAGACCCAGTACTTC
>-|TRBV5-1|TRBJ1-5|-
CASSLEGSRGQPQHF
TGCGCCAGCAGCTTGGAGGGCTCCCGGGGGCAGCCCCAGCATTTT
>-|TRBV7-2|TRBJ2-1|many
CASSSAFGRDNEQFF
TGTGCCAGCAGCTCCGCCTTCGGACGAGACAATGAGCAGTTCTTC
>-|TRBV20-1|TRBJ2-1|many
CSARAVSGSGYNEQFF
TGCAGTGCTAGAGCGGTCAGTGGCAGCGGTTACAATGAGCAGTTCTTC
>-|TRBV28|TRBJ2-5|many
CASSLTEETQYF
TGTGCCAGCAGTTTAACGGAAGAGACCCAGTACTTC
>-|TRBV6-1|TRBJ2-1|many
CASSEGGAEQFF
TGTGCCAGCAGTGAAGGGGGGGCTGAGCAGTTCTTC
>TRBD2|TRBV28|TRBJ2-7|many
CASSFGLANSYEQYF
TGTGCCAGCAGTTTCGGACTAGCTAACTCCTACGAGCAGTACTTC
>-|TRBV7-8|TRBJ2-7|-
CASSYDWYEQYF
TGTGCCAGCAGCTATGACTGGTACGAGCAGTACTTC